This T cell receptor beta chain is from a study of T cell repertoires in cytomegalovirus infection. Study summary: Evidence of both CMV infection and a matching HLA type came from public TCR beta signatures. Study-level findings and limits: Of the TCR beta families, the public ones yielded a cumulative frequency that identified carriers of CMV plus the relevant HLA.

This clonotype was counted only a few times. Its antigen is as yet unknown. TCRdb called the reads again in MiXCR, with one record for every CDR3 protein. The data hold approximately 150,000 distinct CDR3 sequences, with 5.5% to 7% observed a single time. V shed 0 bases and J shed 0 bases, with 12 bases lying between them. Germline V gene data show CDR1 as SGHRS and CDR2 as YFSETQ. The CDR3 consists of 17 residues. Sequencing input: PBMCs. This TCR was sampled from a human donor in good health (CMV status not recorded). Some clones in this sample may be carry-over from other donors' samples. This chain uses TRBV5-1 with TRBJ1-4; TRBD1 is a possible D gene (5 bases). The CDR3: CASSLDGTEATNEKLFF. The CDR3 DNA reads as TGCGCCAGCAGCTTGGACGGGACGGAGGCAACTAATGAAAAACTGTTTTTT.